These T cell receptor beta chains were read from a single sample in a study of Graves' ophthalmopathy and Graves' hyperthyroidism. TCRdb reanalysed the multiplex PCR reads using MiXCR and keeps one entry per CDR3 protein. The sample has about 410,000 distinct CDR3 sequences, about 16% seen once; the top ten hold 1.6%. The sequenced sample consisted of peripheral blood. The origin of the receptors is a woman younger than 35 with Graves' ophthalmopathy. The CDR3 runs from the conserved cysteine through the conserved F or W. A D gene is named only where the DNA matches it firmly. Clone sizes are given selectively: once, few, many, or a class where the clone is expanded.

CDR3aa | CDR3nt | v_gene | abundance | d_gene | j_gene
CASSLRVGLSSGNTIYF | TGTGCCAGCAGTTTACGGGTTGGGCTCAGCTCTGGAAACACCATATATTTT | TRBV12-3/TRBV12-4 | many | . | TRBJ1-3
CASSGPRRSGANVLTF | TGTGCCAGCAGTGGGCCCAGACGCTCTGGGGCCAACGTCCTGACTTTC | TRBV2 | many | . | TRBJ2-6
CASSSGQHNSPLHF | TGTGCCAGCAGCTCGGGACAGCATAATTCACCCCTCCACTTT | TRBV13 | many | TRBD1 | TRBJ1-6
CASSRNMGQPQHF | TGTGCCAGCAGCCGCAACATGGGCCAGCCCCAGCATTTT | TRBV27 | many | . | TRBJ1-5
CASSYTGTGELFF | TGTGCCAGCAGTTACACGGGCACCGGGGAGCTGTTTTTT | TRBV6-2/TRBV6-3 | many | . | TRBJ2-2
CASSSSGAGAEAFF | TGTGCCAGCAGTTCCTCAGGGGCTGGGGCTGAAGCTTTCTTT | TRBV6-2/TRBV6-3 | many | . | TRBJ1-1
CASSYGTTEAFF | TGTGCCAGCAGTTATGGAACCACTGAAGCTTTCTTT | TRBV12-3/TRBV12-4 | . | . | TRBJ1-1
CASSATLGLAGF | TGTGCCAGCAGTGCAACCCTGGGACTAGCGGGATTC | TRBV6-2/TRBV6-3 | many | TRBD2 | TRBJ2-7
CASSLGLGQSYEQYF | TGTGCCAGCAGCTTAGGTCTGGGACAGTCCTACGAGCAGTACTTC | TRBV11-2 | . | TRBD1 | TRBJ2-7
CASSLIGGNTIYF | TGTGCCAGCAGTTTAATTGGCGGAAACACCATATATTTT | TRBV12-3/TRBV12-4 | many | . | TRBJ1-3
CASSAHPRQGGNEQYF | TGTGCCAGCAGCGCGCACCCGCGACAGGGCGGAAACGAGCAGTACTTC | TRBV7-9 | many | TRBD1 | TRBJ2-7
CASSFESGQEEQYF | TGTGCCAGCAGTTTCGAGTCAGGGCAAGAAGAGCAGTACTTC | TRBV12-3/TRBV12-4 | . | . | TRBJ2-7
CASSYFGGLNYEQYF | TGTGCCAGCAGTTATTTCGGCGGGCTAAACTACGAGCAGTACTTC | TRBV6-2/TRBV6-3 | many | . | TRBJ2-7
CASSLWSSDSPLHF | TGTGCCAGCAGCTTGTGGAGTAGCGATTCACCCCTCCACTTT | TRBV5-6 | many | . | TRBJ1-6
CASSSFSYSYEQYF | TGTGCCAGCAGTTCGTTCAGTTACTCCTACGAGCAGTACTTC | TRBV12-3/TRBV12-4 | many | . | TRBJ2-7
CASSSPLGRGGETQYF | TGCGCCAGCAGCTCCCCCCTTGGGCGGGGGGGGGAGACCCAGTACTTC | TRBV5-1 | many | TRBD2 | TRBJ2-5
CASSYPGGSTEAFF | TGTGCCAGCAGTTACCCAGGGGGCTCCACTGAAGCTTTCTTT | TRBV6-5 | once | TRBD1 | TRBJ1-1
CASSEGGKNTEAFF | TGTGCCAGCAGTGAGGGGGGGAAGAACACTGAAGCTTTCTTT | TRBV28 | . | . | TRBJ1-1
CASERLAAAAGELFF | TGTGCCAGTGAGAGACTAGCGGCGGCAGCCGGGGAGCTGTTTTTT | TRBV19 | many | TRBD2 | TRBJ2-2
CASSTPAGTEAFF | TGTGCCAGCAGTACTCCAGCGGGAACTGAAGCTTTCTTT | TRBV28 | many | . | TRBJ1-1
CSASRTPYEQYF | TGCAGTGCTAGCCGCACGCCCTACGAGCAGTACTTC | TRBV20-1 | many | . | TRBJ2-7
CASSSSQRGGLTEAFF | TGTGCCAGCAGTTCCTCTCAAAGGGGGGGCCTCACTGAAGCTTTCTTT | TRBV6-2/TRBV6-3 | many | . | TRBJ1-1
CSASVGSGYEQYF | TGCAGTGCTAGTGTTGGTAGCGGGTACGAGCAGTACTTC | TRBV20-1 | . | TRBD2 | TRBJ2-7
CASSHRGQSYEQYF | TGTGCCAGCAGCCACCGGGGGCAATCCTACGAGCAGTACTTC | TRBV7-9 | many | . | TRBJ2-7
CASSPRQATNTEAFF | TGTGCCAGCAGCCCCCGACAGGCCACGAACACTGAAGCTTTCTTT | TRBV5-4 | many | . | TRBJ1-1
CASSPSTGVYTEAFF | TGTGCCAGCAGCCCTTCGACAGGGGTATATACTGAAGCTTTCTTT | TRBV9 | many | TRBD1 | TRBJ1-1
CSVFFPRGNTEAFF | TGCAGCGTTTTTTTCCCCCGGGGAAACACTGAAGCTTTCTTT | TRBV29-1 | many | . | TRBJ1-1
CASSKGQSRTGELFF | TGTGCCAGCTCCAAGGGACAAAGCAGGACCGGGGAGCTGTTTTTT | TRBV6-5 | many | . | TRBJ2-2
CASRTRGSIPSPLHF | TGTGCCAGCAGAACCCGTGGGTCGATCCCTTCACCCCTCCACTTT | TRBV6-1 | . | . | TRBJ1-6
CASSLVGQGIPGANVLTF | TGTGCCAGCAGTTTGGTAGGACAGGGGATCCCTGGGGCCAACGTCCTGACTTTC | TRBV28 | . | TRBD1 | TRBJ2-6
CATSDPPGGRETQYF | TGTGCCACCAGTGACCCGCCAGGGGGCCGGGAGACCCAGTACTTC | TRBV24-1 | many | TRBD1 | TRBJ2-5
CASSLAWSDGYTF | TGCGCCAGCAGCTTAGCTTGGTCCGATGGCTACACCTTC | TRBV5-1 | many | . | TRBJ1-2
CATSDSSTGTYEQYF | TGTGCCACCAGTGATTCGTCAACAGGTACCTACGAGCAGTACTTC | TRBV24-1 | . | . | TRBJ2-7
CASSRGTGNYTF | TGTGCCAGCAGTAGGGGTACAGGGAACTACACCTTC | TRBV12-3/TRBV12-4 | . | . | TRBJ1-2
CASSAGDWSGNTIYF | TGTGCCAGCAGCGCAGGCGACTGGTCTGGAAACACCATATATTTT | TRBV9 | many | . | TRBJ1-3
CASSYSGSGQPQHF | TGTGCCAGCAGTTACTCTGGCAGTGGCCAGCCCCAGCATTTT | TRBV6-5 | many | . | TRBJ1-5
CASRSRDSSYEQYF | TGTGCCAGCAGATCCCGGGACAGCTCCTACGAGCAGTACTTC | TRBV6-2/TRBV6-3 | many | TRBD1 | TRBJ2-7
CAWSPGTASNQPQHF | TGTGCCTGGAGCCCCGGGACCGCTAGCAATCAGCCCCAGCATTTT | TRBV30 | many | . | TRBJ1-5
CASSLGSGGLIPYEQYF | TGTGCCAGCAGCTTGGGGTCAGGGGGCCTGATCCCCTACGAGCAGTACTTC | TRBV11-2 | many | TRBD1 | TRBJ2-7
CASSYSRRTGLEAPGETQYF | TGTGCCAGCAGTTACTCCCGACGGACAGGGCTAGAGGCTCCGGGAGAGACCCAGTACTTC | TRBV6-2/TRBV6-3 | . | TRBD1 | TRBJ2-5
CSVDPGGANTGELFF | TGCAGCGTTGATCCAGGGGGCGCGAACACCGGGGAGCTGTTTTTT | TRBV29-1 | many | TRBD1 | TRBJ2-2
CSARLGGNTIYF | TGCAGTGCTAGGTTGGGAGGAAACACCATATATTTT | TRBV20-1 | many | . | TRBJ1-3
CASSDRDRISGANVLTF | TGTGCCAGCAGTGACCGGGACAGGATCTCTGGGGCCAACGTCCTGACTTTC | TRBV6-4 | many | TRBD1 | TRBJ2-6
CASIRTGQGLLAYGYTF | TGTGCCAGCATTCGGACAGGACAGGGACTCTTAGCTTATGGCTACACCTTC | TRBV2 | many | TRBD1 | TRBJ1-2
CASRPRTQSESRAFF | TGTGCCAGCAGGCCCAGGACGCAGTCCGAGAGTAGGGCTTTCTTT | TRBV27 | . | . | TRBJ1-1
CAWVSDSENTEAFF | TGTGCCTGGGTCTCGGACAGCGAGAACACTGAAGCTTTCTTT | TRBV30 | . | . | TRBJ1-1
CASSSYQRDRALTYEQYF | TGCGCCAGCAGCTCCTACCAACGGGACAGGGCCTTAACCTACGAGCAGTACTTC | TRBV5-1 | many | TRBD1 | TRBJ2-7
CASFESYEQYF | TGTGCCAGCTTCGAGAGCTACGAGCAGTACTTC | TRBV6-5 | many | . | TRBJ2-7
CASLKDRTNTEAFF | TGTGCCAGCCTAAAGGACAGGACAAACACTGAAGCTTTCTTT | TRBV19 | . | TRBD1 | TRBJ1-1
CASSVGLLSYEQYF | TGTGCCAGCAGCGTTGGACTGCTCTCCTACGAGCAGTACTTC | TRBV11-2 | few | . | TRBJ2-7
CASSWDGSNTEAFF | TGCGCCAGCAGCTGGGACGGCTCTAACACTGAAGCTTTCTTT | TRBV5-1 | many | . | TRBJ1-1
CAIRDRGLEQYF | TGTGCCATACGGGACAGGGGACTTGAGCAGTACTTC | TRBV10-3 | many | TRBD1 | TRBJ2-7
CASAGQETQYF | TGTGCCAGCGCAGGGCAAGAGACCCAGTACTTC | TRBV6-1 | few | . | TRBJ2-5
CASSYSLSAYEQYF | TGTGCCAGCAGTTACTCGCTTTCGGCGTACGAGCAGTACTTC | TRBV6-2/TRBV6-3 | many | . | TRBJ2-7
CASSPRGETQYF | TGTGCCAGCAGCCCCCGGGGCGAGACCCAGTACTTC | TRBV7-6 | many | . | TRBJ2-5
CASSPSPLVIGNQPQHF | TGTGCCAGCTCACCCTCCCCCCTGGTTATCGGCAATCAGCCCCAGCATTTT | TRBV18 | few | . | TRBJ1-5
CASNMGQADYGYTF | TGTGCCAGCAATATGGGACAGGCCGACTATGGCTACACCTTC | TRBV28 | many | TRBD1 | TRBJ1-2